A selection of T cell receptor beta chains follows, all from one sample in a study of beta chain bispecific antibodies for T cell cancers. TCRdb recomputed calls from the 5' RACE reads with MiXCR, one row per CDR3 protein. The table shows 8,000 to 9,000 distinct CDR3 sequences, with 2.2% occurring only once. Their cognate antigens are unknown. Material: T cells from a healthy donor cultured with Jurkat leukemia cells, obtained from a culture containing an anti-CD19 bispecific antibody. The source is a human donor in good health. Some clones in this sample may be carry-over from other donors' samples. The CDR3 runs from the conserved cysteine through the conserved F or W. A D gene is named only where the DNA matches it firmly. Expanded clones get a size class; other rows say once, few or many, or leave the size out.

j_gene,len,v_gene,d_gene,abundance,CDR3nt,CDR3aa
TRBJ1-1,15,TRBV5-5,.,many,TGTGCCAGCAGCGATTCAGGGATCTTGAACACTGAAGCTTTCTTT,CASSDSGILNTEAFF
TRBJ2-7,15,TRBV27,.,many,.,CASSSGQGSSYEQYF
TRBJ2-1,14,TRBV18,.,few,TGTGCCAGCTCACCGGGAGGTTCCTACAATGAGCAGTTCTTC,CASSPGGSYNEQFF
TRBJ2-3,14,TRBV27,.,many,TGTGCCAGCAGGATTATACATGACAGAGATACGCAGTATTTT,CASRIIHDRDTQYF
TRBJ1-2,17,TRBV18,TRBD1,few,TGTGCCAGCTCACCACGGGTAACAGGGGATATCGACTATGGCTACACCTTC,CASSPRVTGDIDYGYTF
TRBJ2-5,13,TRBV11-3,.,many,TGTGCCAGCAGCCAGGTGGCAGGGGAGACCCAGTACTTC,CASSQVAGETQYF
TRBJ2-3,16,TRBV3-1,TRBD1,few,TGTGCCAGCAGCCGGGACAGGGTTTTCAGCACAGATACGCAGTATTTT,CASSRDRVFSTDTQYF
TRBJ2-2,16,TRBV6-4,TRBD1,medium-sized,TGTGCCAGCAGGCCCTTAGGGGGCTCGGGCACCGGGGAGCTGTTTTTT,CASRPLGGSGTGELFF
TRBJ2-7,16,TRBV11-2,.,medium-sized,TGTGCCAGCAGCTCTCCCGGGGGGCCAGGGGTGGACGAGCAGTACTTC,CASSSPGGPGVDEQYF
TRBJ1-1,12,TRBV19,.,few,TGTGCCACCCTACAGGGGAACACTGAAGCTTTCTTT,CATLQGNTEAFF
TRBJ1-4,13,TRBV6-5,TRBD1,many,TGTGCCAGCAGTTACTTACAGGGGGAAAAACTGTTTTTT,CASSYLQGEKLFF
TRBJ2-1,15,TRBV28,TRBD2,.,TGTGCCAGCAGCCTCACTAGCGGGGGGGTCAATGAGCAGTTCTTC,CASSLTSGGVNEQFF
TRBJ1-1,11,TRBV20-1,.,many,TGCAGTGCCAGCGCGGGCACTGAAGCTTTCTTT,CSASAGTEAFF
TRBJ1-2,13,TRBV28,TRBD1,many,TGTGCCAGCACTCCGACAGGGTATTCTGGCTACACCTTC,CASTPTGYSGYTF
TRBJ2-7,12,TRBV14,.,many,TGTGCCAGCAGCCAAACAGACTACGAGCAGTACTTC,CASSQTDYEQYF
TRBJ2-5,16,TRBV5-1,TRBD2,many,TGCGCCAGCAGCTTTAAAGTGCGGCGGGGGGGGGAGACCCAGTACTTC,CASSFKVRRGGETQYF
TRBJ1-1,14,TRBV30,TRBD1,.,TGTGCCTGGAGTTTAGGGACAGGGGAAACTGAAGCTTTCTTT,CAWSLGTGETEAFF
TRBJ2-2,14,TRBV5-1,.,many,TGCGCCAGCAGCTTCCAGCGAATGAGCGGGGAGCTGTTTTTT,CASSFQRMSGELFF
TRBJ1-6,17,TRBV5-1,.,many,TGCGCCAGCAGCCGTCACGCCCCCAGGCTGGGGGATTCACCCCTCCACTTT,CASSRHAPRLGDSPLHF
TRBJ2-7,14,TRBV5-1,.,many,TGCGCCAGCAGCCCCTGGAACAGGGATCACGAGCAGTACTTC,CASSPWNRDHEQYF
TRBJ2-1,15,TRBV11-2,TRBD2,many,TGTGCCAGCAGCTCCGCTAGCGGGGGGCCAAATGAGCAGTTCTTC,CASSSASGGPNEQFF
TRBJ2-1,14,TRBV30,.,many,TGTGCCTGGAGTGTCGGTCAGATAAACAATGAGCAGTTCTTC,CAWSVGQINNEQFF
TRBJ1-4,15,TRBV19,TRBD1,many,TGTGCCAGTCAAATTCGGGGACAGGCGAATGAAAAACTGTTTTTT,CASQIRGQANEKLFF